This entry features one TCR beta chain sequence. These data originate in a study of spatial heterogeneity in lung cancer. TCRdb fed the 5' RACE reads into MiXCR, producing one record per CDR3 protein. Among 85,000 to 100,000 distinct CDR3 sequences listed, just under 20% were seen once. The ends lost 0 bases at V and 6 bases at J; junction bases unmatched: 8. Germline CDR1 is SGHRS and CDR2 is YFSETQ. This CDR3 contains 16 residues. This sample's time point: blood at routine non-recurrence follow-up after resection. V usage is TRBV5-1 and J usage is TRBJ2-3; 9 nucleotides align to TRBD2. The sequenced sample was PBMCs, obtained at follow-up. The sequence was obtained from a male donor with early-stage non-small cell lung cancer. The CDR3, as DNA: TGCGCCAGCAGCTTGGCCGGGGTAGCGGGAGCGGATACGCAGTATTTT. It specifies CASSLAGVAGADTQYF.